The clone carrying this TCR beta chain was detected ten times or more. The V end was cut by 5 bases, the J end by 5 bases, with 10 bases between. CDR3 length equals 13 residues. CDR1 is SGHTA, CDR2 FQGNSA, per germline. TCRdb called the reads again in MiXCR, with one record for every CDR3 protein. The table has approximately 240,000 distinct CDR3 sequences, roughly an eighth seen once. This record comes from a study of T cell repertoires in cytomegalovirus infection. Sample: PBMCs. The chain has TRBV7-2 and TRBJ1-5; D is perhaps TRBD1 (6 bases). This receptor was identified in a human donor in good health (CMV status not recorded). Some clones in this sample may be carry-over from other donors' samples. CDR3 amino acids: CASSPDRYQPQHF. The CDR3 DNA follows: TGTGCCAGCAGCCCGGACAGATATCAGCCCCAGCATTTT.